The 2 T cell receptor beta chains reported below all come from one sample, sequenced in a study of T cell responses to AZD1222 COVID-19 vaccine. Clones were sequenced by immunoSEQ multiplex PCR, and TCRdb holds only the in-frame ones, with some missing. This table holds 40,000 to 65,000 clones, about four fifths found once. Sequenced here: peripheral blood, sampled on day 0 of AZD1222 vaccination. The receptors come from an adult in good health.

The V call is TRBV4-2, the J call TRBJ2-7; 8 bases line up with TRBD2. CDR1 LGHNA and CDR2 YNFKEQ come from the germline V gene. The CDR3 consists of 19 residues. J was trimmed by 4 bases and V by 1 base; bases with no gene match: 18. The CDR3 loop is CASSQGLSGGRLGKYEQYF. CDR3 in DNA: TGTGCCAGCAGCCAAGGTCTATCAGGCGGGAGGCTCGGCAAATACGAGCAGTACTTC.

The chain has TRBV19 and TRBJ1-1; a possible D gene is TRBD1 (5 bases). CDR1 is LNHDA and CDR2 is SQIVND in the germline V gene (reference sequence). This CDR3 is built from 14 residues. Trimming left V 9 bases short and J 1 base short, with 15 bases between. CDR3 amino acids: CASMTGGGNTEAFF. The DNA of the CDR3 is TGTGCCAGCATGACGGGGGGAGGGAACACTGAAGCTTTCTTT.